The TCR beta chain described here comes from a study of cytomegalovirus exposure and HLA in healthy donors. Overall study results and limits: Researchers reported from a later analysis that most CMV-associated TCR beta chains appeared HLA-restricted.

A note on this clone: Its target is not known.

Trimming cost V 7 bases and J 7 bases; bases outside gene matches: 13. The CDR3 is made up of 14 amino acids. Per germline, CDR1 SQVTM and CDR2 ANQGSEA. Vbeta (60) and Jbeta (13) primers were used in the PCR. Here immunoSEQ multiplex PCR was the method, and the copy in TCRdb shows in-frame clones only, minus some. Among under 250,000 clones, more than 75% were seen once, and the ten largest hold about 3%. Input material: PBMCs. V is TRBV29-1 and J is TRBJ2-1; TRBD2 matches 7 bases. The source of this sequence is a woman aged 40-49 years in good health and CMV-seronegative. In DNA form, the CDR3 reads TGCAGCGCGCCACCGAGACTAGCTGGTAATGAGCAGTTCTTC. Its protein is CSAPPRLAGNEQFF.